A single sample is the source of the 18 T cell receptor beta chains below, sequenced in a study of blood T cell repertoires in COVID-19. The data were produced by immunoSEQ multiplex PCR, yet TCRdb's version contains in-frame clones alone and is incomplete. This sample yields approximately 350,000 clones, of which roughly 90% are seen a single time; around 1.3% belongs to the top ten. Sequencing was performed on peripheral blood. These receptors originate from a man aged 40-55 years with acute or convalescent COVID-19.

V gene TRBV4-1 combines with J gene TRBJ2-2, with a tentative D call TRBD1 (7 bases). Between the trimmed V and J ends, which lost 1 base and 6 bases, there was a span of 21 bases. The CDR3 loop spans 18 amino acids. Per germline, CDR1 MGHRA and CDR2 YSYEKL. In DNA form, the CDR3 reads TGCGCCAGCAGCCAAGGCCAGGCCAGGGGGGCCCCAGCCGGGGAGCTGTTTTTT. Protein sequence: CASSQGQARGAPAGELFF.

Of note for this clone: One end of the junction is discordant with germline, which a read error may explain. The DNA of the CDR3 is TGTGCCAGCAGGTTGGGGACTGGGAACACCATATATTTT. Translating it yields CASRLGTGNTIYF. The chain uses TRBV28 and TRBJ1-3; TRBD1 might be the D (5 bases). The CDR3 is made up of 13 amino acids. Germline CDR1 reads MDHEN; CDR2 reads SYDVKM.

The chain carries TRBV30 and TRBJ1-2; D perhaps matches TRBD1 (6 bases). Germline V gene lookup returns CDR1 GTSNPN and CDR2 SVGIG (reference sequence). V was clipped by 3 bases and J by 5 bases, with 7 bases between them. CDR3 size: 11 residues. CDR3 bases: TGTGCCTGGAGCAGGGGTTATGGCTACACCTTC. It translates to CAWSRGYGYTF.

The chain links TRBV4-1 to TRBJ1-2, with a possible D match to TRBD1 (6 bases). The CDR3 extends over 16 amino acids. Trimming removed 2 bases at V and 0 bases at J, with 13 bases between. Looked up from germline, CDR1 is MGHRA and CDR2 is YSYEKL. CDR3 residues: CASSQMTGWTNYGYTF. The CDR3 DNA is TGCGCCAGCAGCCAAATGACAGGATGGACTAACTATGGCTACACCTTC.

V gene TRBV9 combines with J gene TRBJ1-1; 7 bases fit TRBD1. V shed 3 bases, J shed 1 base, and the junction held 6 bases outside the gene matches. Germline CDR1 is SGDLS and CDR2 is YYNGEE. This CDR3 spans 15 amino acids. DNA of the CDR3: TGTGCCAGCAGCGCACAGGGGCTGGGGAACACTGAAGCTTTCTTT. It encodes CASSAQGLGNTEAFF. The full variable domain, rest sourced from reference TRBV9 and TRBJ1-1, is DSGVTQTPKHLITATGQRVTLRCSPRSGDLSVYWYQQSLDQGLQFLIQYYNGEERAKGNILERFSAQQFPDLHSELNLSSLELGDSALYFCASSAQGLGNTEAFFGQGTRLTVV.

The V call is TRBV27, the J call TRBJ1-6; TRBD1 matches 9 bases. The CDR3 is 16 amino acids. The germline CDR1 and CDR2 sequences are MNHEY and SMNVEV (reference sequence). With V trimmed by 2 bases and J by 6 bases, 5 bases remained unmatched. The CDR3 DNA follows: TGTGCCAGCAGTTTAGCCGGGACAGGGTTTAATTCACCCCTCCACTTT. Its translation is CASSLAGTGFNSPLHF.

This sequence joins TRBV18 and TRBJ1-6, with 12 bases fitting TRBD1. The CDR3 length is 15 residues. V trimming: 6 bases; J trimming: 5 bases; junction bases outside the gene matches: 2. The germline gives CDR1 KGHSH, CDR2 LQKENI. The CDR3 protein is CASSGTGGNNSPLHF. The CDR3 coding sequence is TGTGCCAGCTCGGGGACAGGGGGCAATAATTCACCCCTCCACTTT.

The J gene is TRBJ2-7, the V gene TRBV28, with 7 bases aligning to TRBD1. Trimming took 4 bases from V and 0 from J; bases not matched to a gene: 6. Germline-derived CDR1 and CDR2 are MDHEN and SYDVKM. The CDR3 runs to 15 residues. For the CDR3, the DNA is TGTGCCAGCAGTTACGACAGGGAAGACTCCTACGAGCAGTACTTC. Its translation is CASSYDREDSYEQYF.

CDR3 loop: CASSMGLAGGTGELFF. The CDR3, as DNA: TGTGCCAGTAGTATGGGACTAGCGGGAGGCACCGGGGAGCTGTTTTTT. The gene calls are TRBV19 and TRBJ2-2, with TRBD2 matching 15 bases. Trimming removed 3 bases from V and 4 bases from J; junction bases left unmatched: 0. This CDR3 is 16 amino acids long. The germline V gene encodes CDR1 LNHDA and CDR2 SQIVND (reference sequence).

This clone was seen once. This CDR3 is CASSPTGQVDYNEQFF. CDR3 DNA: TGTGCCAGCAGCCCCACCGGACAGGTGGACTACAATGAGCAGTTCTTC. V gene TRBV9 combines with J gene TRBJ2-1; 7 nucleotides agree with TRBD1. V dropped 4 bases and J dropped 3; count of bases not matched to a gene: 10. The germline V gene has CDR1 SGDLS and CDR2 YYNGEE. CDR3 length: 16 amino acids.

This CDR3 reads CASSTNRASNSPLHF. CDR3 sequence (DNA): TGTGCCAGCAGCACTAACAGGGCGTCGAATTCACCCCTCCACTTT. The chain recombines TRBV7-2 with TRBJ1-6, with TRBD1 as a possible D gene (6 bases). With 5 bases removed from V and 7 bases from J, the gap between germline ends came to 15 bases. CDR1 and CDR2 (germline): SGHTA, FQGNSA. This CDR3 is 15 amino acids long.

The chain links TRBV13 to TRBJ2-1; D might be TRBD2 (6 bases). Trimming removed 2 bases from V and 1 base from J, with 9 bases in between. From germline, CDR1 is PRHDT and CDR2 FYEKMQ (reference sequence). The CDR3 runs to 15 residues. The CDR3 coding sequence is TGTGCCAGCAGCTTATCGGGGAGGTCCTACAATGAGCAGTTCTTC. Protein sequence: CASSLSGRSYNEQFF.

The chain has TRBV2 and TRBJ2-1, with TRBD2 matching 7 bases. The CDR3 totals 11 residues. Trimming removed 6 bases from V and 10 bases from J; junction bases left unmatched: 3. Germline V gives CDR1 SNHLY, CDR2 FYNNEI. Written as DNA, the CDR3 is TGTGCCAGCAGGCGGGAGAGGGAGCAGTTCTTC. As protein: CASRREREQFF.

A few counts support this clone. The chain joins TRBV11-2 to TRBJ2-1, with D possibly being TRBD2 (5 bases). Trimming stripped 4 bases from V and 6 bases from J, with 13 bases between. The CDR3 is made up of 14 amino acids. The V gene's germline CDR1 is SGHAT and CDR2 FQNNGV. CDR3 protein: CASSSEVATNEQFF. The CDR3 DNA reads TGTGCCAGCAGCTCGGAGGTGGCCACCAATGAGCAGTTCTTC. The full variable domain, rest sourced from reference TRBV11-2 and TRBJ2-1, is EAGVAQSPRYKIIEKRQSVAFWCNPISGHATLYWYQQILGQGPKLLIQFQNNGVVDDSQLPKDRFSAERLKGVDSTLKIQPAKLEDSAVYLCASSSEVATNEQFFGPGTRLTVL.

The chain carries TRBV7-9 and TRBJ2-1; D perhaps matches TRBD2 (5 bases). The CDR3 length is 16 residues. With 4 bases removed from V and 0 bases from J, the gap between germline ends came to 13 bases. Germline assignment: CDR1 SEHNR and CDR2 FQNEAQ (reference sequence). The CDR3 here is CASSYRAGLSYNEQFF. CDR3 sequence (DNA): TGTGCCAGCAGCTACCGTGCGGGCCTCTCCTACAATGAGCAGTTCTTC.

The chain joins TRBV7-9 to TRBJ1-3, with a possible D match to TRBD1 (6 bases). Germline lookup yields CDR1 SEHNR and CDR2 FQNEAQ (reference sequence). Trimming left V 5 bases short and J 0 bases short, with 17 bases between. The CDR3 sequence is 17 residues long. DNA of the CDR3: TGTGCCAGCAGCCCCCTGGGGGCCGCGAGCTCTGGAAACACCATATATTTT. This gives the protein CASSPLGAASSGNTIYF.

The J gene is TRBJ2-5, the V gene TRBV20-1; 7 bases fit TRBD2. Germline values: CDR1 DFQATT, CDR2 SNEGSKA (reference sequence). V trimming: 3 bases; J trimming: 2 bases; junction bases outside the gene matches: 9. The CDR3 runs to 15 residues. In DNA, the CDR3 is TGCAGTGCTAGTTCCGGGGGGACGTTGCAAGAGACCCAGTACTTC. It encodes CSASSGGTLQETQYF.

The chain couples TRBV4-2 to TRBJ2-7; 9 bases fit TRBD1. The germline V gene encodes CDR1 LGHNA and CDR2 YNFKEQ. With V trimmed by 0 bases and J by 3 bases, 3 bases remained unmatched. The CDR3 has 15 residues. This CDR3 is CASSQDRDRDYEQYF. CDR3 coding DNA: TGTGCCAGCAGCCAAGACCGGGACAGGGACTACGAGCAGTACTTC.